This entry lists 23 T cell receptor beta chains sequenced from one sample in a study of response to subunit inactivated influenza vaccine. TCRdb itself ran the RT-PCR reads through MiXCR, one entry per CDR3 protein. The sample consists of 400,000 to 650,000 distinct CDR3 sequences, more than 7% of them appearing once. The specimen was PBMCs from blood, collected less than 30 months after vaccination. Every receptor here comes from a man aged 45 to 70 who received an inactivated influenza vaccine.

This clonotype was detected only once. The CDR3 reads CASSRSATGTRRNTEAFF. CDR3 in DNA: TGCGCCAGCAGCCGATCAGCGACAGGGACCCGCCGGAACACTGAAGCTTTCTTT. The chain recombines TRBV4-3 with TRBJ1-1; 7 nucleotides align to TRBD1. CDR3 length equals 18 residues. From germline, CDR1 is LGHNA and CDR2 YSLEER. The J segment lost 1 base and the V segment lost 4 bases, leaving 15 bases of the junction unmatched.

At least ten counts were recorded for this clonotype. This chain joins TRBV11-2 and TRBJ2-2; TRBD2 agrees at 14 bases. Trimming cost V 8 bases and J 3 bases; bases outside gene matches: 11. Germline assignment: CDR1 SGHAT and CDR2 FQNNGV. The CDR3 covers 18 residues. The CDR3 is CASGPLPGLAGDTGELFF. CDR3 nucleotide sequence: TGTGCCAGCGGACCACTACCGGGACTAGCGGGGGACACCGGGGAGCTGTTTTTT.

This clonotype was observed many times. The chain has TRBV5-1 and TRBJ2-3, with TRBD1 matching over 8 bases. Germline V gives CDR1 SGHRS, CDR2 YFSETQ. V gave up 0 bases and J gave up 0 bases; unmatched junction bases: 3. CDR3 length: 16 residues. CDR3 protein: CASSLVRTGSTDTQYF. For the CDR3, the DNA is TGCGCCAGCAGCTTGGTGCGGACAGGGAGCACAGATACGCAGTATTTT.

This clonotype has just a few counts. This chain connects TRBV20-1 to TRBJ1-5; 10 bases are shared with TRBD1. The CDR3 contains 14 residues. Germline CDR1 is DFQATT and CDR2 is SNEGSKA (reference sequence). V was clipped by 3 bases and J by 6 bases; unmatched bases: 5. CDR3 sequence: CSARKTGGGQPQHF. DNA for the CDR3: TGCAGTGCTAGGAAGACAGGGGGCGGTCAGCCCCAGCATTTT.

This clonotype was seen many times. The rearrangement links TRBV12-3 or TRBV12-4 to TRBJ2-1; D is perhaps TRBD2 (5 bases). Trimming removed 2 bases at V and 15 bases at J, with 14 bases between. The CDR3 is 12 amino acids. CDR3 in amino acids: CASSLLAGSGFF. The CDR3 DNA follows: TGTGCCAGCAGTTTACTCGCTGGGAGTGGGTTCTTC.

This clonotype was observed many times. The gene calls are TRBV25-1 and TRBJ1-2, with no clear D. V was pared by 3 bases and J by 4 bases, with 9 bases between. The CDR3 contains 13 residues. Germline lookup yields CDR1 MGHDK and CDR2 SYGVNS. The CDR3 sequence is CASSDYTGYGYTF. CDR3 sequence (DNA): TGTGCCAGCAGTGATTATACCGGCTATGGCTACACCTTC.

The chain recombines TRBV14 with TRBJ2-1; no definite D call. Trimming shortened V by 4 bases and J by 3 bases, and 10 bases separated the two germline ends. Germline V CDR1 and CDR2: SGHDN, FVKESK. The CDR3 is 14 residues long. The CDR3 sequence: CASSLASIYNEQFF. As DNA, the CDR3 is TGTGCCAGCAGCCTGGCTAGTATCTACAATGAGCAGTTCTTC.

V usage is TRBV12-3 or TRBV12-4 and J usage is TRBJ2-2, with D unclear. CDR3 length equals 13 residues. Trimming took off 5 bases at V and 5 bases at J, with 9 bases between the two ends. The CDR3 spells CASSQRWTGELFF. The CDR3 DNA is TGTGCCAGCAGTCAACGATGGACCGGGGAGCTGTTTTTT.

This clonotype was recorded many times. Here the CDR3 reads CASSPSTGGSYEQYF. The CDR3 DNA reads TGTGCCAGCAGCCCCTCAACAGGGGGGTCCTACGAGCAGTACTTC. This chain joins TRBV12-3 or TRBV12-4 and TRBJ2-7; 8 bases fit TRBD1. V trimming: 6 bases; J trimming: 1 base; junction bases outside the gene matches: 8. The CDR3 loop spans 15 amino acids.

The rearrangement uses TRBV2 and TRBJ1-1; D call uncertain. Germline CDR1 reads SNHLY; CDR2 reads FYNNEI. CDR3 length: 14 amino acids. The V end was cut by 5 bases, the J end by 10 bases, with 20 bases between. The chain's CDR3 is CASSPGVPNARAFF. For the CDR3, the DNA is TGTGCCAGCAGTCCCGGGGTCCCCAACGCCCGAGCTTTCTTT.

About this clonotype itself: An end of the junction differs from the germline gene, which may be a read error. This chain uses TRBV5-5 with TRBJ1-2; a weak D match, TRBD1 (5 bases). CDR3 length: 14 amino acids. Germline V gene data show CDR1 as SGHKS and CDR2 as YYEKEE (reference sequence). As DNA, the CDR3 is TGTGCCATCAGCCCCGGGGGGGTCTGCTATGGCTACACCTTC. This sequence encodes CAISPGGVCYGYTF. Looking up the rest from reference TRBV5-5 and TRBJ1-2 gives the full variable domain: DAGVTQSPTHLIKTRGQQVTLRCSPISGHKSVSWYQQVLGQGPQFIFQYYEKEERGRGNFPDRFSARQFPNYSSELNVNALLLGDSALYLCAISPGGVCYGYTFGSGTRLTVV.

The chain employs TRBV5-1 and TRBJ2-3; no firm D call. This CDR3 is 15 amino acids long. V was trimmed by 0 bases and J by 1 base, leaving 9 bases between them. CDR1 SGHRS and CDR2 YFSETQ come from the germline V gene. The CDR3 loop reads CASSLADIRTDTQYF. In DNA form, the CDR3 reads TGCGCCAGCAGCTTGGCTGATATCCGCACAGATACGCAGTATTTT.

This clonotype was counted between two and nine times. This chain joins TRBV5-6 and TRBJ2-7, with 8 bases aligning to TRBD2. The CDR3 covers 20 residues. V was clipped by 3 bases and J by 3 bases; unmatched bases: 23. Germline V lookup: CDR1 SGHDT, CDR2 YYEEEE. The CDR3 nucleotides are TGTGCCAGCAGCTCCACCCTTAGCGGCAGCGGGAGAATTTATTTCTACGAGCAGTACTTC. Amino acid sequence: CASSSTLSGSGRIYFYEQYF.

The rearrangement links TRBV7-2 to TRBJ2-1; 10 nucleotides align to TRBD1. The CDR3 spans 15 residues. The germline V gene encodes CDR1 SGHTA and CDR2 FQGNSA. Germline trimming cut 4 bases from V and 5 bases from J; bases unmatched to any gene: 5. DNA for the CDR3: TGTGCCAGCAGCTCGGGACAGGGGTATAACAATGAGCAGTTCTTC. Residues: CASSSGQGYNNEQFF.

The rearrangement uses TRBV18 and TRBJ2-1, with D perhaps matching TRBD1 (5 bases). Trimming removed 3 bases at V and 10 bases at J, with 16 bases between. Germline V CDR1 and CDR2: KGHSH, LQKENI. This CDR3 comprises 14 residues. CDR3 protein: CASSPAIFREEQFF. The CDR3 DNA sequence: TGTGCCAGCTCACCCGCTATTTTCAGGGAAGAGCAGTTCTTC.

This chain connects TRBV6-5 to TRBJ2-1; D is uncertain. Germline V gives CDR1 MNHEY, CDR2 SVGAGI. The CDR3 spans 16 residues. The ends were cut back, 0 bases at V and 4 bases at J, with 13 bases in the middle. CDR3 sequence: CASSYSGPRRYNEQFF. CDR3 sequence (DNA): TGTGCCAGCAGTTACTCTGGCCCCAGAAGATACAATGAGCAGTTCTTC.

V and J are TRBV5-6 and TRBJ2-1; D is unclear. The V gene lost 0 bases and the J gene lost 8 bases, with 9 bases spanning the gap. The CDR3 covers 13 residues. Germline V gene lookup returns CDR1 SGHDT and CDR2 YYEEEE. The DNA for the CDR3 is TGTGCCAGCAGCTTGGTTGGGTCCCATGAGCAGTTCTTC. This sequence encodes CASSLVGSHEQFF.

This chain joins TRBV20-1 and TRBJ1-1; TRBD1 is a possible D gene (6 bases). The CDR3 is 14 amino acids. CDR1 and CDR2 from the germline V gene are DFQATT and SNEGSKA (reference sequence). V gave up 3 bases and J gave up 1 base, with 12 bases separating them. Here the CDR3 DNA reads TGCAGTGCTAGGGAACAGGGAGAGAACACTGAAGCTTTCTTT. Translated: CSAREQGENTEAFF.

The sample holds many counts of this clonotype. This chain uses TRBV7-8 with TRBJ2-7; D call uncertain. The CDR3 runs to 13 residues. Germline V CDR1 and CDR2: SGHVS, FQNEAQ. V lost 4 bases and J lost 6, with 13 bases in between. The CDR3 is CASSYTRELEQYF. The CDR3 bases are TGTGCCAGCAGCTACACACGAGAGCTCGAGCAGTACTTC.

The table lists this clonotype with many counts. The chain employs TRBV4-3 and TRBJ2-3, with D possibly matching TRBD2 (5 bases). V lost 0 bases and J lost 4, with 5 bases in between. Germline-derived CDR1 and CDR2 are LGHNA and YSLEER. The CDR3 sequence is 13 residues long. CDR3 DNA: TGCGCCAGCAGCCAAGAGAGGGCAGATACGCAGTATTTT. Translating gives CASSQERADTQYF.

This clonotype was seen a few times. The chain carries TRBV5-1 and TRBJ1-2; D is ambiguous. There are 15 residues in the CDR3. Germline V gene data show CDR1 as SGHRS and CDR2 as YFSETQ. Deletions cut 0 bases from V and 0 bases from J, with 9 bases between. CDR3: CASSLGGGTNYGYTF. DNA for the CDR3: TGCGCCAGCAGCTTGGGGGGTGGAACTAACTATGGCTACACCTTC. Full variable domain (rest looked up from reference TRBV5-1 and TRBJ1-2): KAGVTQTPRYLIKTRGQQVTLSCSPISGHRSVSWYQQTPGQGLQFLFEYFSETQRNKGNFPGRFSGRQFSNSRSEMNVSTLELGDSALYLCASSLGGGTNYGYTFGSGTRLTVV.

In this sample, this clonotype turned up many times. This chain links TRBV6-1 with TRBJ1-1; 10 nucleotides line up with TRBD1. The CDR3 is 14 residues long. The germline gives CDR1 MNHNS, CDR2 SASEGT. V dropped 8 bases and J dropped 3; count of bases not matched to a gene: 6. The CDR3 reads CASGLTGGDTEAFF. The CDR3 DNA is TGTGCCAGCGGGCTGACAGGGGGCGACACTGAAGCTTTCTTT.

In its sample, this clonotype was seen a few times. The gene calls are TRBV7-2 and TRBJ2-2; TRBD1 is a possible D gene (6 bases). The V gene's germline CDR1 is SGHTA and CDR2 FQGNSA. The CDR3 length is 15 residues. The V and J ends lost 5 bases and 2 bases respectively, with 12 bases between them. Written as DNA, the CDR3 is TGTGCCAGCAGCAGAAGGACAGTTAACACCGGGGAGCTGTTTTTT. Protein: CASSRRTVNTGELFF.